This T cell receptor (beta chain) was recovered during a study of regulatory T cells in long-lasting Graves disease. The V gene lost 0 bases and the J gene lost 4 bases, with 8 bases spanning the gap. CDR3 size: 14 residues. Germline V gene sequence: CDR1 MNHNY, CDR2 SVGAGI (reference sequence). Concerning this clonotype itself: Its antigen remains unidentified.

Time point defined: newly diagnosed GD, antithyroid drugs for less than 3 months. The authors made the TCR library using RNA they extracted from PBMCs. CDR3-region Arm-PCR and iRepertoire HTBI primers produced the TCR beta libraries. TCRdb reprocessed the multiplex PCR reads via MiXCR and lists one record per CDR3 protein. The sample has about 220,000 distinct CDR3 sequences, about a sixth seen once. Overall study results and limits: Persistent patients shared more public clonotypes (roughly 2,800) than new patients (approximately 1,000). Favored gene segments in persistent disease were TRBV28, TRBJ1-2 and TRBJ2-5.

This clonotype was obtained from a female donor with Graves disease. J is TRBJ2-3 and V is TRBV6-6, with D unclear. The sequenced sample was peripheral blood mononuclear cells (PBMCs), obtained at new diagnosis, from a patient treated with antithyroid drugs. CDR3 sequence reads: CASSYSTWADTQYF. CDR3 sequence (DNA): TGTGCCAGCAGTTACTCGACCTGGGCAGATACGCAGTATTTT.